This T cell receptor beta chain was profiled in a study of T cells in Graves' hyperthyroidism and ophthalmopathy. The study's findings and limits: A model built on 13 V-J features separated ophthalmopathy from stable hyperthyroidism.

Diagnostic decisions used clinical symptoms, serum thyroxine and TRAb, thyroid ultrasound and orbital computed tomography. Concerning this clonotype itself: Its target is not known.

RNA transcripts yielded amplified TCR beta CDR3 regions. The study used the HTBI primer set for a first-round RT-PCR of the TCR CDR3. Using its own MiXCR run on the multiplex PCR reads, TCRdb lists one record per CDR3 protein. The sample lists 490,000 or so distinct CDR3 sequences; about 45% were seen once. The CDR3 has 13 amino acids. The V end lost 0 bases, the J end lost 10 bases, and 10 bases lay between the germline ends. CDR1 and CDR2 from the germline V gene are SGHAT and FQNNGV. Material for sequencing was peripheral blood or thyroid tissue (not recorded which). The source of this sequence is an adult woman with Graves' disease, either hyperthyroidism or ophthalmopathy (not recorded which). This chain links TRBV11-2 with TRBJ1-5; D call uncertain. The CDR3 DNA follows: TGTGCCAGCAGCTTAGATAGGGTCGGTCCCCAGCATTTT. Amino acids: CASSLDRVGPQHF. Together with reference TRBV11-2 and TRBJ1-5, the CDR3 gives the full variable domain: EAGVAQSPRYKIIEKRQSVAFWCNPISGHATLYWYQQILGQGPKLLIQFQNNGVVDDSQLPKDRFSAERLKGVDSTLKIQPAKLEDSAVYLCASSLDRVGPQHFGDGTRLSIL.